The rows below give T cell receptor beta chains drawn from one sample of a study of shared clonotypes between healthy human individuals. Using immunoSEQ multiplex PCR, the repertoire was profiled, and TCRdb retains in-frame clones only, with some absent. The repertoire includes some 800,000 clones, about 91% of them detected once, and around 24% sits in the top ten. The sample consisted of naive CD8+ T cells sorted from blood. All receptors come from a man aged 25 to 40 in good health. Each CDR3 is given with its conserved first and last residue. Each record gives: J gene, D gene, clone size, V gene, CDR3 DNA, CDR3 protein. A D gene is named only where the DNA matches it firmly. Part of the rows lack a size; the others show once, few, many or a class for expanded clones.

>TRBJ2-7|-|-|TRBV19
TGTGCCAGTAGTCCAGGGGGGAACGGCTACGAGCAGTACTTC
CASSPGGNGYEQYF
>TRBJ2-1|-|-|TRBV5-8
TGTGCCAGCAGCTTGAAGGAGTACAATGAGCAGTTCTTC
CASSLKEYNEQFF
>TRBJ2-2|-|-|TRBV6-5
TGTGCCAGCAGTTCCTGGGCCGGGGAGCTGTTTTTT
CASSSWAGELFF
>TRBJ2-7|-|-|TRBV27
TGTGCCAGCAGTTTTGCCGGGGGCTATACATCCTACGAGCAGTACTTC
CASSFAGGYTSYEQYF
>TRBJ2-1|TRBD1|-|TRBV2
TGTGCCAGCAGGAAGGACCGGGACAGGTACAATGAGCAGTTCTTC
CASRKDRDRYNEQFF
>TRBJ2-7|TRBD2|-|TRBV27
TGTGCCAGCTCTAGCGGGAGGGCCTACGAGCAGTACTTC
CASSSGRAYEQYF
>TRBJ1-5|-|-|TRBV6-1
TGTGCCAGCACCATCACAGGGAGCAATCAGCCCCAGCATTTT
CASTITGSNQPQHF
>TRBJ2-7|TRBD2|-|TRBV14
TGTGCCAGCAGCCAAATATTAGCGGGACGACCCTACGAGCAGTACTTC
CASSQILAGRPYEQYF
>TRBJ2-5|-|-|TRBV5-6
TGTGCCAGCAGCAGGGACCAGGGTGAAAAGACCCAGTACTTC
CASSRDQGEKTQYF
>TRBJ2-1|-|-|TRBV7-6
TGTGCCAGCAGCCCCTTGGGGGACCCTTACAATGAGCAGTTCTTC
CASSPLGDPYNEQFF
>TRBJ2-1|-|-|TRBV5-5
TGTGCCAGCAGCTTGGCCCGAAGGCACAATGAGCAGTTCTTC
CASSLARRHNEQFF
>TRBJ2-7|-|few|TRBV7-6
TGTGCCAGCAGCTTAACTGGGGCTGGTTTGATGGAGCAGTACTTC
CASSLTGAGLMEQYF
>TRBJ1-4|-|-|TRBV28
TGTGCCAGCAGTTTATGGGGAACCCAGCTGTTTTTT
CASSLWGTQLFF
>TRBJ2-7|-|-|TRBV20-1
TGCAGTGCTAGATCTAGCTACGAGCAGTACTTC
CSARSSYEQYF
>TRBJ1-1|TRBD1|once|TRBV19
TGTGCCACCGGACAGGGGGCTATAAGTTTGAACACTGAAGCTTTCTTT
CATGQGAISLNTEAFF
>TRBJ2-1|-|-|TRBV27
TGTGCCAGCAGTTTTGCAGATAATGAGCAGTTCTTC
CASSFADNEQFF
>TRBJ2-7|-|-|TRBV7-9
TGTGCCAGCACCTCACCGGGACCCTCCGAGCAGTACTTC
CASTSPGPSEQYF
>TRBJ1-2|TRBD1|-|TRBV7-9
TGTGCCAGCAGCGGGGACAGGGGTACGGCACCATTC
CASSGDRGTAPF
>TRBJ1-1|-|-|TRBV9
TGTGCCAGCAGCGTATCTGGGACCTCGAACACTGAAGCTTTCTTT
CASSVSGTSNTEAFF
>TRBJ1-5|-|-|TRBV18
TGTGCCAGCTCTCCTGGAGCTTCTCGGTACCCGGAAATGGCCGCCGGTGGTCAGCCCCAGCATTTT
CASSPGASRYPEMAAGGQPQHF
>TRBJ2-1|TRBD2|-|TRBV11-3
TGTGCCAGCAGCCCATGGACTAGCGGCTTGAACTCCTACAATGAGCAGTTCTTC
CASSPWTSGLNSYNEQFF
>TRBJ2-5|-|once|TRBV6-5
TGTGCCAGCAGTTACGCCCAGTGGGAGCAAGAGACCCAGTACTTC
CASSYAQWEQETQYF
>TRBJ2-7|TRBD2|-|TRBV5-4
TGTGCCAGCAGCTTCACCGGGACTAGCGGTTACGAGCAGTACTTC
CASSFTGTSGYEQYF
>TRBJ2-5|TRBD2|once|TRBV4-1
TGCGCCAGCAGCCAAATAGCGGGATCTGCAGAGACCCAGTACTTC
CASSQIAGSAETQYF
>TRBJ2-7|TRBD2|-|TRBV27
TGTGCCAGCAGTCCTGGGACTAGCGGGAGAATCTACGAGCAGTACTTC
CASSPGTSGRIYEQYF
>TRBJ2-1|TRBD2|once|TRBV5-6
TGTGCCAGCAGCTTTTGGGGGTCTAGCGGGTACAATGAGCAGTTCTTC
CASSFWGSSGYNEQFF
>TRBJ2-1|TRBD2|-|TRBV19
TGTGCCAGTAAGCTGGCGGGAGTGGATTACAATGAGCAGTTCTTC
CASKLAGVDYNEQFF
>TRBJ2-3|-|-|TRBV28
TGTGCCAGCAGTTTATTGTCAGACCCAGATACGCAGTATTTT
CASSLLSDPDTQYF
>TRBJ2-7|-|-|TRBV6-1
TGTGCCAGCAGTGGATCTGGGGCCAACGAGCAGTACTTC
CASSGSGANEQYF
>TRBJ2-7|-|-|TRBV27
TGTGCCAGCAGTTTATCAACGGGAGCCCCCGAGCAGTACTTC
CASSLSTGAPEQYF
>TRBJ1-1|-|-|TRBV4-1
TGCGCCAGCAGCCAAGGATGGAACACTGAAGCTTTCTTT
CASSQGWNTEAFF
>TRBJ1-1|-|-|TRBV7-9
TGTGCCAGCAGCTTAGTCCGGTCAGGTCGCGTCACTGAAGCTTTCTTT
CASSLVRSGRVTEAFF